Given below is one T cell receptor (beta chain) in context. Which antigen it targets is not known. No per-base quality is available; no much larger clone lies one base away. The CDR3 regions of human TCRbeta chains were analyzed by immunosequencing. The authors' pipeline ran thus. TCRs in the repertoires were matched against a reference library of SARS-CoV-2-specific TCRs that had been generated with the MIRA antigen-specificity platform. Breadth was defined as the fraction of unique TCRs that were SARS-CoV-2-associated, and depth was defined as the fraction of total T cells that were SARS-CoV-2-associated. Using the MIRA data, each spike-specific TCR was mapped to the spike region that the TCR reacts to and placed in a CD4 or CD8 class. Log10-transformed breadth and depth values were compared by one-way ANOVA with Sidak's multiple comparisons tests. Drawn from immuneACCESS, this table holds only the in-frame rearrangements with V and J called that TCRdb kept. Clones are partly lost; checked studies trace under half to an unresolved V gene and leave the rest unexplained. The DNA gave D and trimming, while V, J and clone size come from that table. The sample includes around 100,000 clones, with roughly 85% observed a single time. 2% to 3% of the sample goes to the ten largest clones.

The data derive from a study of T cell responses to AZD1222 COVID-19 vaccine (dated by TCRdb to 2020 to 2023). Regarding the study in general: TCR sequencing covered about 230 trial participants: roughly 200 given two doses of AZD1222 and 26 given two doses of MenACWY control vaccine. Trial participants were enrolled by age into 18-55, 56-69 and 70-plus year subgroups, with approximately 150, 30 and 60 TCR-sequenced participants respectively.

The sample's time point label, in plain terms: about 28 days (+/-7) after the second vaccine dose. AZD1222 recipients given second doses at about 4 weeks or at about 12 weeks were pooled, since spike-specific TCR depth and breadth were not found to differ between the two schedules. Vaccinee samples came from UK trials COV001 and COV002, including a single-blind randomized controlled phase 2/3 trial of AZD1222 (ChAdOx1 nCoV-19) in healthy adults. For TCRbeta chain sequencing, PBMC samples from trial participants were taken at day 0 and at day 28 after the second dose. Results the study describes overall, beyond this receptor: Conclusions about previously exposed vaccinees were limited because only six AZD1222 recipients were SARS-CoV-2 seropositive at baseline. No day 14 peak-response samples were available, so repertoires were characterized only after the peak T cell response. The whole spike protein was spanned by vaccine-associated CD4 TCRs, and dominant responses were seen in regions 160-218 and 743-854. Reportedly, close to half of the unique spike-specific TCRs recognized epitopes lying outside the regions that are mutated in the B.1.351 and B.1.1.7 variants. A significant rise in spike-specific TCR breadth and depth was observed after two AZD1222 doses relative to day 0 and relative to MenACWY recipients. Participants were mostly white British, with more females than males. The authors suggested clonal diversity may have been underestimated. The 56-69-year group was small, and its depth increase did not reach significance, likely because of low power.

Its CDR3 holds 16 amino acids, cysteine through phenylalanine. Only the CDR3 DNA is retained, 48 bases long and in frame from the first base. Relative to germline, V is missing 2 bases and J is missing 1 base, with 7 bases of the junction outside any gene match. CDR1 and CDR2 are drawn from the germline V gene (reference sequence): GTSNPN, SVGIG. This TCR derives from an adult who received the AZD1222 COVID-19 vaccine. The sequenced sample was peripheral blood, obtained 28 days after the second AZD1222 dose. The chain is assembled from TRBV30 and TRBJ1-5; TRBD1 aligns with 8 central bases. CDR3 protein: CAWSKQGGTSNQPQHF. The sequence in DNA is TGTGCCTGGAGTAAACAGGGGGGTACCAGCAATCAGCCCCAGCATTTT.